The 8 T cell receptor beta chains listed next were all sequenced from one sample in a study of blood T cell repertoires in COVID-19. Produced via immunoSEQ multiplex PCR; TCRdb's table is partial and in-frame only. The sample includes approximately 350,000 clones, approximately 88% of them seen just once. The material sequenced was peripheral blood. Receptors were obtained from a man in his forties or fifties with acute or convalescent COVID-19.

The chain employs TRBV5-1 and TRBJ2-5; D is uncertain. Germline loops: CDR1 SGHRS, CDR2 YFSETQ. This CDR3 is built from 14 residues. V lost 0 bases and J 2 bases, leaving 8 bases between the germline ends. DNA of the CDR3: TGCGCCAGCAGCTTGGTGGTCAGACAAGAGACCCAGTACTTC. Its translation: CASSLVVRQETQYF. The complete variable domain, with remaining parts taken from reference TRBV5-1 and TRBJ2-5, reads KAGVTQTPRYLIKTRGQQVTLSCSPISGHRSVSWYQQTPGQGLQFLFEYFSETQRNKGNFPGRFSGRQFSNSRSEMNVSTLELGDSALYLCASSLVVRQETQYFGPGTRLLVL.

The chain links TRBV20-1 to TRBJ2-7; 8 bases align to TRBD2. This CDR3 spans 16 amino acids. J was trimmed by 0 bases and V by 3 bases; bases with no gene match: 10. Germline values: CDR1 DFQATT, CDR2 SNEGSKA (reference sequence). The chain's CDR3 is CSASNPSGGDSYEQYF. The DNA for the CDR3 is TGCAGTGCTAGTAACCCCTCGGGGGGGGACTCCTACGAGCAGTACTTC.

V gene TRBV6-2 or TRBV6-3 combines with J gene TRBJ1-3; possibly TRBD1 for D (5 bases). Germline V gives CDR1 MNHEY, CDR2 SVGEGT. This CDR3 contains 15 residues. The V gene lost 4 bases and the J gene lost 0 bases, with 10 bases spanning the gap. The CDR3 coding sequence is TGTGCCAGCAGTTCGGTCAGGGCCTCTGGAAACACCATATATTTT. This gives the protein CASSSVRASGNTIYF.

The chain combines TRBV18 with TRBJ2-1; no clear D. The CDR3 is 15 residues long. Trimming took 6 bases from V and 7 from J, leaving 19 bases between them. Germline V gene data show CDR1 as KGHSH and CDR2 as LQKENI. The CDR3 DNA sequence: TGTGCCAGCTCCCCCGTCATCGAGGAATTTAATGAGCAGTTCTTC. Protein: CASSPVIEEFNEQFF.

The rearrangement joins TRBV7-2 to TRBJ2-5; 7 bases line up with TRBD2. V was pared by 5 bases and J by 1 base, with 7 bases of the junction left unmatched. CDR3 length: 15 residues. Per germline, CDR1 SGHTA and CDR2 FQGNSA. The CDR3 DNA is TGTGCCAGCAGCCCGACTCGACTAGCCCAAGAGACCCAGTACTTC. Translating gives CASSPTRLAQETQYF.

The chain links TRBV20-1 to TRBJ2-5; possibly TRBD2 for D (6 bases). CDR3 size: 15 residues. Germline assignment: CDR1 DFQATT and CDR2 SNEGSKA (reference sequence). V lost 3 bases, J lost 4 bases, and 18 bases lay in between. CDR3: CSASPLRQGGETQYF. In nucleotides, the CDR3 is TGCAGTGCTAGTCCCCTTAGGCAGGGAGGAGAGACCCAGTACTTC.

This clone was seen just once. The chain recombines TRBV7-9 with TRBJ2-1, with a weak D call TRBD1 (6 bases). The CDR3 has 15 amino acids. The germline V gene encodes CDR1 SEHNR and CDR2 FQNEAQ (reference sequence). The V end was cut by 5 bases, the J end by 8 bases, with 19 bases between. In DNA, the CDR3 is TGTGCCAGCAGCCCGACCCCAGGGGCCTCCGATGAGCAGTTCTTC. It codes for CASSPTPGASDEQFF. The full variable domain, its missing parts supplied by reference TRBV7-9 and TRBJ2-1, is DTGVSQNPRHKITKRGQNVTFRCDPISEHNRLYWYRQTLGQGPEFLTYFQNEAQLEKSRLLSDRFSAERPKGSFSTLEIQRTEQGDSAMYLCASSPTPGASDEQFFGPGTRLTVL.

This clone has just one count. J is TRBJ1-1 and V is TRBV6-5; 7 nucleotides match TRBD1. The germline V gene encodes CDR1 MNHEY and CDR2 SVGAGI. Trimming removed 6 bases from V and 2 bases from J; junction bases left unmatched: 6. This CDR3 has 14 amino acids. In DNA, the CDR3 is TGTGCCAGCAGCCTGGACAGGAAAAACACTGAAGCTTTCTTT. Its protein is CASSLDRKNTEAFF.